A selection of T cell receptor beta chains follows, all from one sample in a study of shared clonotypes between healthy human individuals. Some clones are missing from TCRdb's copy, which holds only in-frame ones; the method was immunoSEQ multiplex PCR. The data hold approximately 2.5 million clones, with about 92% observed a single time. Specimen: naive CD4+ T cells sorted from blood. The receptors here all came from a man between 18 and 29 years old in good health. CDR3s include the opening cysteine and the closing phenylalanine or tryptophan. D genes are given only for firm matches. Size values are once, few and many counts, or a class for expanded clones, and some rows have none.

cdr3_nt: TGTGCCAGCAGTGAACCTGGAAAGGTTTCCTACGAGCAGTACTTC; cdr3_aa: CASSEPGKVSYEQYF; clone_size: NA; v_call: TRBV6-1; j_call: TRBJ2-7; d_call: NA
cdr3_nt: TGTGCCAGCAGCTTATATTTTGGGGGGCGCAATGAGCAGTTCTTC; cdr3_aa: CASSLYFGGRNEQFF; clone_size: NA; v_call: TRBV9; j_call: TRBJ2-1; d_call: NA
cdr3_nt: TGTGCCAGCCTAGGGACAGATAATGAAAAACTGTTTTTT; cdr3_aa: CASLGTDNEKLFF; clone_size: NA; v_call: TRBV28; j_call: TRBJ1-4; d_call: TRBD1
cdr3_nt: TGTGCCAGCAGGCGGGACAGGGACTCTGGAAACACCATATATTTT; cdr3_aa: CASRRDRDSGNTIYF; clone_size: NA; v_call: TRBV5-4; j_call: TRBJ1-3; d_call: TRBD1
cdr3_nt: TGTGCCAGCAGCTTCGGACAGGACGGGCGACAGGATACGCAGTATTTT; cdr3_aa: CASSFGQDGRQDTQYF; clone_size: NA; v_call: TRBV7-3; j_call: TRBJ2-3; d_call: TRBD1
cdr3_nt: TGCAGCGCACTAGCGGGGGGGTACAATGAGCAGTTCTTC; cdr3_aa: CSALAGGYNEQFF; clone_size: once; v_call: TRBV29-1; j_call: TRBJ2-1; d_call: TRBD2
cdr3_nt: TGTGCCAGCAGCTCTAAGGGGGCCAAGCCGGAGCAGTACTTC; cdr3_aa: CASSSKGAKPEQYF; clone_size: NA; v_call: TRBV5-5; j_call: TRBJ2-7; d_call: TRBD1
cdr3_nt: TGTGCCAGCAGCACAGACAGGGATCAGCCCCAGCATTTT; cdr3_aa: CASSTDRDQPQHF; clone_size: few; v_call: TRBV11-2; j_call: TRBJ1-5; d_call: TRBD1
cdr3_nt: TGTGCCAGCAGCTTGGGCAGCATGAACACTGAAGCTTTCTTT; cdr3_aa: CASSLGSMNTEAFF; clone_size: NA; v_call: TRBV7-9; j_call: TRBJ1-1; d_call: NA
cdr3_nt: TGTGCCAGCAGCGTAGCCGCAGGGCCGTTCGCCGGGGAGCTGTTTTTT; cdr3_aa: CASSVAAGPFAGELFF; clone_size: NA; v_call: TRBV9; j_call: TRBJ2-2; d_call: NA
cdr3_nt: TGTGCCAGTTGGGGTCGGGGCTATGGCTACACCTTC; cdr3_aa: CASWGRGYGYTF; clone_size: once; v_call: TRBV19; j_call: TRBJ1-2; d_call: NA
cdr3_nt: TGTGCCAGCAGCGCGGCGGGAGGCTGGACTGAGCAGTTCTTC; cdr3_aa: CASSAAGGWTEQFF; clone_size: NA; v_call: TRBV9; j_call: TRBJ2-1; d_call: TRBD2
cdr3_nt: TGTGCCAGTAGTATCTTAGGAACGTTGGGCGGACAAGAGACCCAGTACTTC; cdr3_aa: CASSILGTLGGQETQYF; clone_size: once; v_call: TRBV19; j_call: TRBJ2-5; d_call: NA
cdr3_nt: TGCGCCAGCAGCTTGCGGCGGGGACCCTTACAAGAGACCCAGTACTTC; cdr3_aa: CASSLRRGPLQETQYF; clone_size: NA; v_call: TRBV5-1; j_call: TRBJ2-5; d_call: NA
cdr3_nt: TGTGCCAGCTCACCTACGGGGAACAATCAGCCCCAGCATTTT; cdr3_aa: CASSPTGNNQPQHF; clone_size: few; v_call: TRBV18; j_call: TRBJ1-5; d_call: NA
cdr3_nt: TGTGCCAGCAGCCCGGGTCCCGGACAGGTCTACGAGCAGTACTTC; cdr3_aa: CASSPGPGQVYEQYF; clone_size: NA; v_call: TRBV5-6; j_call: TRBJ2-7; d_call: TRBD1
cdr3_nt: TGTGCCAGCAGCGTAGGTCCGACAGAACAAATTGAAGCTTTCTTT; cdr3_aa: CASSVGPTEQIEAFF; clone_size: NA; v_call: TRBV9; j_call: TRBJ1-1; d_call: NA
cdr3_nt: TGTGCCAGCGTGAGAGGGCAAAACACCGGGGAGCTGTTTTTT; cdr3_aa: CASVRGQNTGELFF; clone_size: NA; v_call: TRBV6-6; j_call: TRBJ2-2; d_call: NA
cdr3_nt: TGTGCCAGCTCACCAATACTCGGCACCGGGGAGCTGTTTTTT; cdr3_aa: CASSPILGTGELFF; clone_size: once; v_call: TRBV18; j_call: TRBJ2-2; d_call: NA
cdr3_nt: TGTGCCAGCTCACCAGAGAGAGTGGTCACAGATACGCAGTATTTT; cdr3_aa: CASSPERVVTDTQYF; clone_size: NA; v_call: TRBV18; j_call: TRBJ2-3; d_call: NA
cdr3_nt: TGTGCCACCAGCAGAGGAGCGGCATTTGGCCTCCACTTT; cdr3_aa: CATSRGAAFGLHF; clone_size: NA; v_call: TRBV15; j_call: TRBJ1-6; d_call: NA
cdr3_nt: TGTGCCTGGAGTGCGGCAGTGGGGACAGAGACCCAGTACTTC; cdr3_aa: CAWSAAVGTETQYF; clone_size: NA; v_call: TRBV30; j_call: TRBJ2-5; d_call: NA
cdr3_nt: TGCGCCAGCAGCTTGGGAGGGGCGAACCAAGAGACCCAGTACTTC; cdr3_aa: CASSLGGANQETQYF; clone_size: NA; v_call: TRBV5-1; j_call: TRBJ2-5; d_call: NA
cdr3_nt: TGTGCCAGCAGCGTTACGGTCACAATGCGGGTCGGGGAGCTGTTTTTT; cdr3_aa: CASSVTVTMRVGELFF; clone_size: NA; v_call: TRBV9; j_call: TRBJ2-2; d_call: NA
cdr3_nt: TGTGCCAGCAGTTATAAATGGGGGTCGCACACTGAAGCTTTCTTT; cdr3_aa: CASSYKWGSHTEAFF; clone_size: NA; v_call: TRBV6-5; j_call: TRBJ1-1; d_call: NA
cdr3_nt: TGTGCCAGCAGCTTGGGTGGAAGGGAGACCCAGTACTTC; cdr3_aa: CASSLGGRETQYF; clone_size: NA; v_call: TRBV5-6; j_call: TRBJ2-5; d_call: NA
cdr3_nt: TGTGCCAGCAGTGAGACTAGCGGATCTAGCACAGATACGCAGTATTTT; cdr3_aa: CASSETSGSSTDTQYF; clone_size: NA; v_call: TRBV6-1; j_call: TRBJ2-3; d_call: TRBD2
cdr3_nt: TGTGCCAGCAGCTTAGGGGCAGTCCAAGAGACCCAGTACTTC; cdr3_aa: CASSLGAVQETQYF; clone_size: NA; v_call: TRBV7-2; j_call: TRBJ2-5; d_call: NA
cdr3_nt: TGTGCCAGTAGGGACAGGGGATATGTCCGCACAGATACGCAGTATTTT; cdr3_aa: CASRDRGYVRTDTQYF; clone_size: once; v_call: TRBV19; j_call: TRBJ2-3; d_call: TRBD1
cdr3_nt: TGCGCCAGCAGCTTGGGGTCGTACTCTACAGCGGGAGGGGCAGATACGCAGTATTTT; cdr3_aa: CASSLGSYSTAGGADTQYF; clone_size: once; v_call: TRBV5-1; j_call: TRBJ2-3; d_call: TRBD2
cdr3_nt: TGTGCCAGCAGCGCCGGGACAGCCGGGCAGCCCCAGCATTTT; cdr3_aa: CASSAGTAGQPQHF; clone_size: once; v_call: TRBV7-9; j_call: TRBJ1-5; d_call: TRBD1
cdr3_nt: TGTGCCAGCAGTGGGACATCCGGCAATCAGCCCCAGCATTTT; cdr3_aa: CASSGTSGNQPQHF; clone_size: few; v_call: TRBV2; j_call: TRBJ1-5; d_call: NA
cdr3_nt: TGTGCCTGCAACTCGACAGGTCGCGAGCAGTACTTC; cdr3_aa: CACNSTGREQYF; clone_size: NA; v_call: TRBV21-1; j_call: TRBJ2-7; d_call: NA
cdr3_nt: TGTGCCAGCAGCCCCGGGTGGGGGCCCCTCCACTTT; cdr3_aa: CASSPGWGPLHF; clone_size: few; v_call: TRBV28; j_call: TRBJ1-6; d_call: NA
cdr3_nt: TGTGCCAGCAGCTCGGGTGGACAGAGCTATGGCTACACCTTC; cdr3_aa: CASSSGGQSYGYTF; clone_size: NA; v_call: TRBV7-9; j_call: TRBJ1-2; d_call: NA
cdr3_nt: TGCGCCAGCAGCCGGGGGACTAGCGGTTACAATGAGCAGTTCTTC; cdr3_aa: CASSRGTSGYNEQFF; clone_size: NA; v_call: TRBV5-1; j_call: TRBJ2-1; d_call: TRBD2
cdr3_nt: TGTGCCAGCAGTTTACGGGTATTTGGACTAGCGGGAATCCAAGAGACCCAGTACTTC; cdr3_aa: CASSLRVFGLAGIQETQYF; clone_size: NA; v_call: TRBV2; j_call: TRBJ2-5; d_call: TRBD2
cdr3_nt: TGTGCCAGTAGAGAGGACAGACCTTCTAATGAAAAACTGTTTTTT; cdr3_aa: CASREDRPSNEKLFF; clone_size: NA; v_call: TRBV19; j_call: TRBJ1-4; d_call: NA
cdr3_nt: TGCGCCAGCACAAACCGGGGGCCCACAGATACGCAGTATTTT; cdr3_aa: CASTNRGPTDTQYF; clone_size: NA; v_call: TRBV5-1; j_call: TRBJ2-3; d_call: NA
cdr3_nt: TGTGCCAGCAGCTCCACCCGAGGGCCGAGGGGTGAAAAACTGTTTTTT; cdr3_aa: CASSSTRGPRGEKLFF; clone_size: NA; v_call: TRBV11-2; j_call: TRBJ1-4; d_call: NA
cdr3_nt: TGCGCCAGCAGTGAGTCGTATCGAGGGGGCACAGATACGCAGTATTTT; cdr3_aa: CASSESYRGGTDTQYF; clone_size: NA; v_call: TRBV10-2; j_call: TRBJ2-3; d_call: NA
cdr3_nt: TGTGCCAGCAGCCCCCAGGACAGGGCCTACTATGGCTACACCTTC; cdr3_aa: CASSPQDRAYYGYTF; clone_size: NA; v_call: TRBV16; j_call: TRBJ1-2; d_call: TRBD1
cdr3_nt: TGTGCCAGCAGCCAAGGACCAGGGTACTATGGCTACACCTTC; cdr3_aa: CASSQGPGYYGYTF; clone_size: NA; v_call: TRBV14; j_call: TRBJ1-2; d_call: NA
cdr3_nt: TGTGCCTGGAGTGTGGAGCCTGAAAAACTGTTTTTT; cdr3_aa: CAWSVEPEKLFF; clone_size: NA; v_call: TRBV30; j_call: TRBJ1-4; d_call: NA
cdr3_nt: TGTGCCTCAGAGGGGAGGGCTGGTGGCTACACCTTC; cdr3_aa: CASEGRAGGYTF; clone_size: NA; v_call: TRBV28; j_call: TRBJ1-2; d_call: NA
cdr3_nt: TGTGCCAGCAGCTTAACAGGGAATCAGCCCCAGCATTTT; cdr3_aa: CASSLTGNQPQHF; clone_size: NA; v_call: TRBV7-3; j_call: TRBJ1-5; d_call: NA
cdr3_nt: TGTGCCAGCAGGTCTAGCGGGTACTACGAGCAGTACTTC; cdr3_aa: CASRSSGYYEQYF; clone_size: NA; v_call: TRBV6-5; j_call: TRBJ2-7; d_call: TRBD2
cdr3_nt: TGTGCCAGTACGAAGGGAGGGGTTGTCTATGGCTACACCTTC; cdr3_aa: CASTKGGVVYGYTF; clone_size: NA; v_call: TRBV19; j_call: TRBJ1-2; d_call: NA
cdr3_nt: TGTGCCAGCAGCTTAGAAGGGGGGGCTTCGGGCGAGCAGTACTTC; cdr3_aa: CASSLEGGASGEQYF; clone_size: NA; v_call: TRBV7-2; j_call: TRBJ2-7; d_call: NA
cdr3_nt: TGTGCCAGTAGTGTCCCGGCCGGAAACACCATATATTTT; cdr3_aa: CASSVPAGNTIYF; clone_size: NA; v_call: TRBV19; j_call: TRBJ1-3; d_call: NA
cdr3_nt: TGTGCCAGCACCGGACACGGACCTAACACTGAAGCTTTCTTT; cdr3_aa: CASTGHGPNTEAFF; clone_size: NA; v_call: TRBV2; j_call: TRBJ1-1; d_call: NA
cdr3_nt: TGCGCCAGCAGCCGCGGCGGACAGGGGACTTTCTCAACTAATGAAAAACTGTTTTTT; cdr3_aa: CASSRGGQGTFSTNEKLFF; clone_size: NA; v_call: TRBV4-1; j_call: TRBJ1-4; d_call: TRBD1
cdr3_nt: TGTGCCTGGAGTGTGGCAGGGGGCAATCAGCCCCAGCATTTT; cdr3_aa: CAWSVAGGNQPQHF; clone_size: few; v_call: TRBV30; j_call: TRBJ1-5; d_call: NA
cdr3_nt: TGTGCCAGCACCGGACAGGGCTCCACCGGGGAGCTGTTTTTT; cdr3_aa: CASTGQGSTGELFF; clone_size: NA; v_call: TRBV2; j_call: TRBJ2-2; d_call: TRBD1
cdr3_nt: TGTGCCACACAGGGAGAGGTCGAAGCTTTCTTT; cdr3_aa: CATQGEVEAFF; clone_size: NA; v_call: TRBV2; j_call: TRBJ1-1; d_call: NA
cdr3_nt: TGCGCCAGCATAAGGGACAGGGGGCTGAACACTGAAGCTTTCTTT; cdr3_aa: CASIRDRGLNTEAFF; clone_size: once; v_call: TRBV10-2; j_call: TRBJ1-1; d_call: TRBD1
cdr3_nt: TGTGCCAGCAGCTTTTCAGCCACCGGGGGGGGATCTGGCTACACCTTC; cdr3_aa: CASSFSATGGGSGYTF; clone_size: NA; v_call: TRBV7-9; j_call: TRBJ1-2; d_call: NA